Below are 27 T cell receptor beta chains sequenced from a single sample in a study of T cell changes during pregnancy in multiple sclerosis. Profiled with immunoSEQ multiplex PCR; TCRdb holds only in-frame clones, not every one. This table holds about 43,000 clones, approximately 87% found once. The sequences come from peripheral blood, collected in the second trimester of pregnancy. All receptors come from a female donor in good health, enrolled as a control in a pregnancy study.

This chain joins TRBV14 and TRBJ1-3; D unclear. Germline V gene lookup returns CDR1 SGHDN and CDR2 FVKESK. Deletions cut 0 bases from V and 0 bases from J, with 12 bases between. The CDR3 loop spans 17 amino acids. The CDR3 is CASSQDDTYSSGNTIYF. The CDR3 coding sequence is TGTGCCAGCAGCCAAGATGACACCTACAGCTCTGGAAACACCATATATTTT.

V gene TRBV7-9 combines with J gene TRBJ1-2; 7 bases are shared with TRBD1. The germline gives CDR1 SEHNR, CDR2 FQNEAQ (reference sequence). The CDR3 length is 12 residues. J gave up 2 bases and V 8 bases, and 2 bases lay outside the gene matches. DNA for the CDR3: TGTGCCAGCCAGGGGGGAAACTATGGCTACACCTTC. The encoded protein is CASQGGNYGYTF. Combining the CDR3 with reference TRBV7-9 and TRBJ1-2 gives the whole variable domain DTGVSQNPRHKITKRGQNVTFRCDPISEHNRLYWYRQTLGQGPEFLTYFQNEAQLEKSRLLSDRFSAERPKGSFSTLEIQRTEQGDSAMYLCASQGGNYGYTFGSGTRLTVV.

The gene calls are TRBV27 and TRBJ1-1, with D possibly TRBD1 on 5 matching bases. The germline CDR1 and CDR2 sequences are MNHEY and SMNVEV (reference sequence). The V gene lost 5 bases and the J gene lost 1 base, with 14 bases spanning the gap. CDR3 size: 15 residues. CDR3 in amino acids: CASSPRTGRNTEAFF. The CDR3 DNA reads as TGTGCCAGCAGTCCCCGAACAGGTCGGAACACTGAAGCTTTCTTT.

CDR3 bases: TGTGCCAGCAGCCGTGCAGCGCCGAGAGCTTTCTTT. The encoded protein is CASSRAAPRAFF. This chain links TRBV11-2 with TRBJ1-1; no clear D. The CDR3 extends over 12 amino acids. Germline values: CDR1 SGHAT, CDR2 FQNNGV. Trimming took off 5 bases at V and 10 bases at J, with 14 bases between the two ends. The variable domain in full, with the rest retrieved from reference TRBV11-2 and TRBJ1-1, is EAGVAQSPRYKIIEKRQSVAFWCNPISGHATLYWYQQILGQGPKLLIQFQNNGVVDDSQLPKDRFSAERLKGVDSTLKIQPAKLEDSAVYLCASSRAAPRAFFGQGTRLTVV.

The genes are TRBV25-1 and TRBJ1-2, with no clear D. Trimming took off 0 bases at V and 0 bases at J, with 11 bases between the two ends. Germline CDR1 is MGHDK and CDR2 is SYGVNS. This CDR3 region has 16 residues. In nucleotides, the CDR3 is TGTGCCAGCAGTGAATATTGGCCGATTTCTAACTATGGCTACACCTTC. This sequence encodes CASSEYWPISNYGYTF.

Remarks on this clone: One end of the junction varies from germline; a read error may be responsible. The chain recombines TRBV5-1 with TRBJ1-1; D is undetermined. CDR1 and CDR2 (germline): SGHRS, YFSETQ. This CDR3 contains 17 residues. CDR3 DNA sequence: TGCGCCAGCAGCTTGGCCGAAGTTAGGACTGTGAACGCTGAAGCTTTCTTT. Amino acid sequence: CASSLAEVRTVNAEAFF.

V is TRBV7-9 and J is TRBJ2-4; D is possibly TRBD2 (6 bases). CDR3 length: 16 residues. The germline V and J ends were trimmed by 4 bases and 1 base, with 14 bases remaining between them. The germline gives CDR1 SEHNR, CDR2 FQNEAQ (reference sequence). The CDR3 sequence: CASSWDSTGAKNIQYF. The CDR3 DNA sequence: TGTGCCAGCAGCTGGGACTCTACCGGGGCCAAAAACATTCAGTACTTC.

The rearrangement joins TRBV5-8 to TRBJ1-5; D possibly corresponds to TRBD1 (6 bases). Germline V lookup: CDR1 SGHTS, CDR2 YDEGEE. The V gene lost 4 bases and the J gene lost 7 bases, with 21 bases spanning the gap. The CDR3 totals 16 residues. The CDR3 region has the DNA TGTGCCAGCAGCGCAACCGTTACAGGGCTGGGGCAGCCCCAGCATTTT. It specifies CASSATVTGLGQPQHF.

This clone has a handful of counts. V is TRBV30 and J is TRBJ1-1; 7 bases match TRBD1. The CDR3 consists of 13 residues. Per germline, CDR1 GTSNPN and CDR2 SVGIG (reference sequence). V shed 4 bases and J 6 bases; nucleotides not matched to a gene: 8. CDR3 sequence reads: CAWNAQGSAEAFF. Written as DNA, the CDR3 is TGTGCCTGGAACGCACAGGGGTCCGCTGAAGCTTTCTTT. Full variable domain (outside the CDR3, taken from reference TRBV30 and TRBJ1-1): SQTIHQWPATLVQPVGSPLSLECTVEGTSNPNLYWYRQAAGRGLQLLFYSVGIGQISSEVPQNLSASRPQDRQFILSSKKLLLSDSGFYLCAWNAQGSAEAFFGQGTRLTVV.

V usage is TRBV6-5 and J usage is TRBJ2-7, with TRBD2 as a possible D gene (5 bases). Germline CDR1 MNHEY, CDR2 SVGAGI. The CDR3 runs to 13 residues. Trimming removed 4 bases at V and 5 bases at J, with 12 bases between. Here the CDR3 DNA reads TGTGCCAGCAGTTCCGGGGTTCGGCACGAGCAGTACTTC. Protein sequence: CASSSGVRHEQYF.

This clone was observed a handful of times. V and J are TRBV5-1 and TRBJ1-1, with 7 bases that match TRBD1. The CDR3 has 14 amino acids. V lost 7 bases and J lost 5; bases outside the gene matches: 11. Germline lookup yields CDR1 SGHRS and CDR2 YFSETQ. CDR3 DNA sequence: TGCGCCAGCCGGACAGGCGTTAGTGGGACTGAAGCTTTCTTT. The encoded protein is CASRTGVSGTEAFF.

This chain connects TRBV9 to TRBJ1-1, with D maybe TRBD1 (5 bases). Germline CDR1 and CDR2: SGDLS and YYNGEE. V was trimmed by 5 bases and J by 1 base, leaving 12 bases between them. The CDR3 totals 14 residues. The CDR3 protein is CASSLDGGNTEAFF. The CDR3 DNA reads TGTGCCAGCAGTCTAGACGGGGGGAACACTGAAGCTTTCTTT.

This clone appeared once. The chain joins TRBV9 to TRBJ2-3, with 11 bases aligning to TRBD2. Germline V lookup: CDR1 SGDLS, CDR2 YYNGEE. The V and J ends lost 3 bases and 6 bases, in that order; junction bases with no gene match: 15. This CDR3 spans 18 amino acids. Here the CDR3 DNA reads TGTGCCAGCAGCGGTGCCCCCCTTAGCGGGAGGGAGTACGATACGCAGTATTTT. Translated, it gives CASSGAPLSGREYDTQYF.

The chain joins TRBV27 to TRBJ1-2, with TRBD1 matching over 8 bases. CDR1 and CDR2 (germline): MNHEY, SMNVEV (reference sequence). CDR3 length equals 15 residues. The junction had 7 bases not matched to a gene; V was cut back by 5 bases and J by 2 bases. CDR3 coding DNA: TGTGCCAGCAGTGCCAGCAGGGGGCCCAACTATGGCTACACCTTC. Its protein is CASSASRGPNYGYTF.

This sequence joins TRBV19 and TRBJ2-7; 10 nucleotides line up with TRBD1. Trimming at V came to 6 bases and at J to 5 bases, leaving 7 bases not matched to a gene. Germline V lookup: CDR1 LNHDA, CDR2 SQIVND (reference sequence). The CDR3 length is 14 residues. CDR3 DNA sequence: TGTGCCAGTAGACAGCCGGGACAGGGGAACGAGCAGTACTTC. As protein: CASRQPGQGNEQYF.

The chain employs TRBV20-1 and TRBJ1-2; possible D gene TRBD1, 6 bases. The germline gives CDR1 DFQATT, CDR2 SNEGSKA (reference sequence). CDR3 length: 11 amino acids. Here the CDR3 reads CSPRGSYGYTF. The CDR3 DNA reads TGCAGCCCGAGGGGGTCCTATGGCTACACCTTC.

The rearrangement joins TRBV6-1 to TRBJ1-1, with D perhaps TRBD1 (5 bases). The germline V gene has CDR1 MNHNS and CDR2 SASEGT. Deletions cut 7 bases from V and 5 bases from J, with 11 bases between. This CDR3 comprises 12 residues. CDR3 nucleotide sequence: TGTGCCAGCATTGGGGGGAGGACTGAAGCTTTCTTT. It specifies CASIGGRTEAFF.

The count of this clone is one. The CDR3 spells CASSLVTGAGYGYTF. The CDR3 nucleotides are TGTGCCAGCAGCTTAGTTACTGGGGCGGGGTATGGCTACACCTTC. This chain joins TRBV7-2 and TRBJ1-2; tentatively, D is TRBD1 (5 bases). Germline V gene lookup returns CDR1 SGHTA and CDR2 FQGNSA. Trimming took 1 base from V and 5 from J, leaving 14 bases between them. The CDR3 consists of 15 residues.

The rearrangement joins TRBV30 to TRBJ1-6; D remains unclear. Trimming removed 7 bases from V and 0 bases from J, with 13 bases in between. Germline V gene lookup returns CDR1 GTSNPN and CDR2 SVGIG (reference sequence). This CDR3 spans 15 amino acids. Here the CDR3 DNA reads TGTGCCTCCACAGCTGGGAGCTCCTATAATTCACCCCTCCACTTT. It encodes CASTAGSSYNSPLHF.

The rearrangement links TRBV6-5 to TRBJ2-5; D perhaps matches TRBD1 (6 bases). Germline V lookup: CDR1 MNHEY, CDR2 SVGAGI. Trimming shortened V by 5 bases and J by 1 base, and 14 bases separated the two germline ends. There are 15 residues in the CDR3. CDR3 loop: CASSPLGAVQETQYF. CDR3 bases: TGTGCCAGCAGTCCACTGGGGGCGGTCCAAGAGACCCAGTACTTC.

The V and J genes are TRBV5-1 and TRBJ2-5; 9 nucleotides line up with TRBD1. CDR3 length: 15 residues. Looked up from germline, CDR1 is SGHRS and CDR2 is YFSETQ. J was trimmed by 5 bases and V by 0 bases; bases with no gene match: 5. The CDR3 sequence: CASSLVPDRGETQYF. The CDR3 DNA reads TGCGCCAGCAGCTTGGTTCCTGACAGGGGGGAGACCCAGTACTTC.

The V and J genes are TRBV19 and TRBJ2-1, with 9 bases identical to TRBD2. Germline-derived CDR1 and CDR2 are LNHDA and SQIVND (reference sequence). This CDR3 has 16 amino acids. V gave up 0 bases and J gave up 9 bases; unmatched junction bases: 9. CDR3 residues: CASSIEGSGSVGEQFF. CDR3 bases: TGTGCCAGTAGTATAGAAGGTAGCGGGAGTGTAGGTGAGCAGTTCTTC.

This clone is medium-sized. This chain joins TRBV19 and TRBJ1-2; possible D gene TRBD1, 6 bases. This CDR3 is built from 15 residues. V was cut by 0 bases and J by 3 bases, with 11 bases left in between. Germline lookup yields CDR1 LNHDA and CDR2 SQIVND (reference sequence). CDR3 sequence reads: CASSIDRQAHYGYTF. CDR3 in DNA: TGTGCCAGTAGTATAGACCGACAGGCCCACTATGGCTACACCTTC.

This chain links TRBV6-5 with TRBJ1-1; D is perhaps TRBD1 (5 bases). The V gene's germline CDR1 is MNHEY and CDR2 SVGAGI. The CDR3 has 15 amino acids. Trimming took off 8 bases at V and 4 bases at J, with 20 bases between the two ends. CDR3: CASETSGGISTEAFF. Here the CDR3 DNA reads TGTGCCAGCGAAACGTCCGGGGGGATTAGCACTGAAGCTTTCTTT.

V and J are TRBV10-2 and TRBJ2-5, with TRBD2 matching 10 bases. This CDR3 has 15 residues. CDR1 and CDR2 from the germline V gene are WSHSY and SAAADI. The ends lost 3 bases at V and 4 bases at J; junction bases unmatched: 5. The CDR3 protein is CASSELAGGVETQYF. For the CDR3, the DNA is TGCGCCAGCAGTGAATTAGCGGGGGGCGTAGAGACCCAGTACTTC.

V gene TRBV18 combines with J gene TRBJ1-1, with a weak D call TRBD1 (6 bases). The V end was cut by 4 bases, the J end by 11 bases, with 14 bases between. The CDR3 loop spans 12 amino acids. Germline loops: CDR1 KGHSH, CDR2 LQKENI. The CDR3: CASSRRTGNAFF. The DNA of the CDR3 is TGTGCCAGCTCACGGAGAACAGGGAACGCTTTCTTT.

The chain combines TRBV6-5 with TRBJ2-7, with 11 positions matching TRBD2. The ends lost 4 bases at V and 5 bases at J; junction bases unmatched: 7. In germline, CDR1 is MNHEY, CDR2 SVGAGI. CDR3 length equals 15 residues. The CDR3 nucleotides read TGTGCCAGCAGTTTACGACTAGCGGGACTCGACGAGCAGTACTTC. Amino acids: CASSLRLAGLDEQYF.